The next 18 T cell receptor beta chains were all read from a single sample in a study of T cell repertoires in MIS-A myocarditis. Sequencing used immunoSEQ multiplex PCR; TCRdb keeps in-frame clones, though not all of them. The sample holds 13,000 to 15,000 clones, 74% seen once. The sample consisted of left ventricle heart tissue obtained at autopsy. These TCRs come from a man younger than 35 with fulminant myocarditis from multisystem inflammatory syndrome in adults (MIS-A) after COVID-19.

V gene TRBV9 combines with J gene TRBJ1-1, with D perhaps matching TRBD1 (5 bases). Trimming took 3 bases from V and 4 from J, leaving 10 bases between them. The germline V gene encodes CDR1 SGDLS and CDR2 YYNGEE. CDR3 length: 13 residues. In DNA form, the CDR3 reads TGTGCCAGCAGCGATACTACAGGCACTGAAGCTTTCTTT. As protein: CASSDTTGTEAFF. Using reference TRBV9 and TRBJ1-1 for the parts outside the CDR3, the full variable domain is DSGVTQTPKHLITATGQRVTLRCSPRSGDLSVYWYQQSLDQGLQFLIQYYNGEERAKGNILERFSAQQFPDLHSELNLSSLELGDSALYFCASSDTTGTEAFFGQGTRLTVV.

The chain uses TRBV9 and TRBJ2-7; possible D gene TRBD1, 6 bases. Germline CDR1 reads SGDLS; CDR2 reads YYNGEE. The CDR3 has 15 residues. Trimming shortened V by 4 bases and J by 2 bases, and 16 bases separated the two germline ends. CDR3 nucleotides: TGTGCCAGCAGCCGTAGAGTACAGGGACCCTACGAGCAGTACTTC. This codes for CASSRRVQGPYEQYF.

This clone has only one observation. The gene calls are TRBV5-5 and TRBJ2-1, with 11 positions matching TRBD1. Per germline, CDR1 SGHKS and CDR2 YYEKEE (reference sequence). This CDR3 comprises 17 residues. J gave up 8 bases and V 0 bases, and 10 bases lay outside the gene matches. The chain's CDR3 is CASSLDPRTGGGDEQFF. CDR3 coding DNA: TGTGCCAGCAGCTTGGACCCCAGGACAGGGGGCGGAGATGAGCAGTTCTTC. Variable domain in full (rest from reference TRBV5-5 and TRBJ2-1): DAGVTQSPTHLIKTRGQQVTLRCSPISGHKSVSWYQQVLGQGPQFIFQYYEKEERGRGNFPDRFSARQFPNYSSELNVNALLLGDSALYLCASSLDPRTGGGDEQFFGPGTRLTVL.

This clone occurred a few times. This sequence joins TRBV4-2 and TRBJ2-3; 9 nucleotides line up with TRBD2. Germline CDR1 LGHNA, CDR2 YNFKEQ. Trimming at V came to 6 bases and at J to 4 bases, leaving 8 bases not matched to a gene. The CDR3 is made up of 15 amino acids. Written as DNA, the CDR3 is TGTGCCAGCAGTATCCTTAGCGGGAGCTCAGATACGCAGTATTTT. Protein: CASSILSGSSDTQYF.

The chain has TRBV2 and TRBJ1-1; D possibly corresponds to TRBD1 (5 bases). Trimming removed 4 bases at V and 12 bases at J, with 15 bases between. The CDR3 totals 12 residues. CDR1 and CDR2 from the germline V gene are SNHLY and FYNNEI. The DNA for the CDR3 is TGTGCCAGCAGTGTCCGTGGACAACAGACTTTCTTT. Translated: CASSVRGQQTFF.

By proportion, this clone is medium-sized (0.01 to 0.1%). The chain employs TRBV6-5 and TRBJ1-1, with a possible D match to TRBD1 (6 bases). V was pared by 3 bases and J by 6 bases, with 17 bases between. This CDR3 has 15 residues. Per germline, CDR1 MNHEY and CDR2 SVGAGI. CDR3 coding DNA: TGTGCCAGCAGTTATGGGGGAGGGGGGAGCGCTGAAGCTTTCTTT. Its protein product is CASSYGGGGSAEAFF.

This CDR3 reads CASSSRLAGGPNEQYF. The CDR3 coding sequence is TGTGCCAGCAGTTCCAGACTAGCGGGGGGACCAAACGAGCAGTACTTC. V is TRBV6-2 or TRBV6-3 and J is TRBJ2-7; 13 bases match TRBD2. The CDR3 has 16 amino acids. J gave up 5 bases and V 4 bases, and 8 bases lay outside the gene matches. Germline-derived CDR1 and CDR2 are MNHEY and SVGEGT.

The chain has TRBV20-1 and TRBJ2-7; D is ambiguous. The V end lost 6 bases, the J end lost 4 bases, and 10 bases lay between the germline ends. Germline V gene lookup returns CDR1 DFQATT and CDR2 SNEGSKA (reference sequence). The CDR3 runs 11 residues. CDR3 nucleotide sequence: TGCAGTGCGGTATCCTATTACGAGCAGTACTTC. Translated, it gives CSAVSYYEQYF.

The chain uses TRBV2 and TRBJ2-5, with TRBD2 identical over 7 bases. Germline V gives CDR1 SNHLY, CDR2 FYNNEI. V lost 4 bases and J lost 6; bases outside the gene matches: 8. This CDR3 region has 14 residues. Here the CDR3 reads CASSVDGGIKTQYF. Here the CDR3 DNA reads TGTGCCAGCAGTGTGGACGGGGGGATTAAGACCCAGTACTTC.

The rearrangement uses TRBV10-3 and TRBJ1-1, with a weak D call TRBD1 (5 bases). The germline gives CDR1 ENHRY, CDR2 SYGVKD. The CDR3 is 12 residues long. The ends were cut back, 0 bases at V and 10 bases at J, with 9 bases in the middle. In DNA form, the CDR3 reads TGTGCCATCAGTGAGTCGACTGGGGCAGCTTTCTTT. Translating gives CAISESTGAAFF.

The CDR3 spells CASSPGTSVHNEQFF. The CDR3 DNA reads TGTGCCAGCAGCCCCGGGACTAGCGTCCACAATGAGCAGTTCTTC. This chain uses TRBV11-2 with TRBJ2-1; TRBD2 agrees at 10 bases. Germline V gives CDR1 SGHAT, CDR2 FQNNGV. Germline trimming cut 5 bases from V and 5 bases from J; bases unmatched to any gene: 6. The length of the CDR3 is 15 residues.

The CDR3 spells CASSVERGGDTEAFF. As DNA, the CDR3 is TGTGCCAGCAGCGTAGAGCGGGGGGGGGATACTGAAGCTTTCTTT. The rearrangement links TRBV9 to TRBJ1-1, with D possibly being TRBD1 (5 bases). This CDR3 has 15 residues. Germline loops: CDR1 SGDLS, CDR2 YYNGEE. Trimming removed 0 bases from V and 5 bases from J, with 14 bases in between.

The rearrangement uses TRBV27 and TRBJ1-1; no definite D call. Germline CDR1 MNHEY, CDR2 SMNVEV (reference sequence). V was shortened by 7 bases and J by 4 bases, with 7 bases between the two germline ends. CDR3 size: 11 residues. The CDR3 DNA sequence: TGTGCCAGCATATACGGCACTGAAGCTTTCTTT. Its translation is CASIYGTEAFF.

This chain uses TRBV11-2 with TRBJ2-5; TRBD1 matches at 8 bases. Trimming took 1 base from V and 2 from J; bases not matched to a gene: 6. Germline loops: CDR1 SGHAT, CDR2 FQNNGV. The CDR3 loop spans 16 amino acids. This CDR3 reads CASSLGPTGEQETQYF. CDR3 in DNA: TGTGCCAGCAGCTTAGGCCCGACAGGGGAGCAAGAGACCCAGTACTTC.

This clone was found a few times. This chain connects TRBV7-2 to TRBJ1-1, with D possibly TRBD1 on 6 matching bases. Per the germline V gene, CDR1 is SGHTA and CDR2 is FQGNSA. CDR3 length: 13 residues. Deletions cut 5 bases from V and 4 bases from J, with 11 bases between. In DNA, the CDR3 is TGTGCCAGCAGCCCCGACAGGCGCACTGAAGCTTTCTTT. Its translation: CASSPDRRTEAFF.

This clone was seen once. The gene calls are TRBV11-2 and TRBJ2-7; D perhaps matches TRBD1 (6 bases). Germline assignment: CDR1 SGHAT and CDR2 FQNNGV. The CDR3 spans 12 residues. V was trimmed by 11 bases and J by 0 bases, leaving 11 bases between them. CDR3 in amino acids: CAARGSSYEQYF. The CDR3 DNA is TGTGCCGCCAGGGGCTCCTCCTACGAGCAGTACTTC.

The V call is TRBV4-2, the J call TRBJ2-6; 7 bases match TRBD1. V gave up 0 bases and J gave up 8 bases; unmatched junction bases: 1. This CDR3 contains 14 residues. Germline V gene lookup returns CDR1 LGHNA and CDR2 YNFKEQ. CDR3 in amino acids: CASSQETGSNVLTF. CDR3 nucleotide sequence: TGTGCCAGCAGCCAAGAGACAGGGTCCAACGTCCTGACTTTC.

This chain joins TRBV2 and TRBJ1-4; maybe TRBD1 (5 bases). Germline V gene data show CDR1 as SNHLY and CDR2 as FYNNEI. This CDR3 region has 14 residues. Trimming shortened V by 3 bases and J by 7 bases, and 12 bases separated the two germline ends. In DNA, the CDR3 is TGTGCCAGCAGTGACTACAGGTATCCTGAAAAACTGTTTTTT. Translated: CASSDYRYPEKLFF.